The clone carrying this T cell receptor beta chain is judged large. No antigen is known for it. The CDR3 covers 16 residues. The sample belongs to a study of cytomegalovirus exposure and HLA in healthy donors. Study-level results: Reported performance of the classifier showed diagnosis of cytomegalovirus status with high specificity and sensitivity.

Libraries were prepared by immunoSEQ multiplex PCR; TCRdb keeps only in-frame clonotypes and omits some of them. Of over 110,000 clones in the sample, roughly 86% were seen once. The donors were part of the validation cohort, which consisted of some 120 subjects and was separate from the first cohort of about 670 subjects. The chain uses TRBV21-1 and TRBJ2-7; the table calls TRBD2, which could not be checked here. TRBV21-1 is a pseudogene locus. The clonotype was recovered from a young man in good health and CMV-seropositive. Sequenced sample: PBMCs. CDR3 sequence reads: CASSKFTSGGINEQYF. CDR3 coding DNA: TGTGCCAGCAGCAAGTTCACTAGCGGGGGGATCAACGAGCAGTACTTC.